Shown below are 5 T cell receptor beta chains from a single sample sequenced in a study of monozygotic twins with inflammatory bowel disease. Using the 5' RACE reads, TCRdb records one entry per CDR3 protein without DNA. The repertoire table contains approximately 160,000 distinct CDR3 sequences. The sequenced sample consisted of blood. These receptors were obtained from a human donor with ulcerative colitis or Crohn's disease, or a healthy co-twin of an affected twin (not recorded which).

This chain uses TRBV20-1 with TRBJ2-7; TCRdb gives TRBD1 as the D gene, but with no DNA this cannot be confirmed. Germline V gene lookup returns CDR1 DFQATT and CDR2 SNEGSKA (reference sequence). CDR3 length: 13 amino acids. CDR3 region: CSASNRETYEQYF.

The rearrangement uses TRBV20-1 and TRBJ2-7; checking the TCRdb D call of TRBD2 is not possible without DNA. Per germline, CDR1 DFQATT and CDR2 SNEGSKA (reference sequence). This CDR3 spans 14 amino acids. The CDR3 spells CSARLAGGPYEQYF.

The gene calls are TRBV20-1 and TRBJ1-1; TCRdb returns TRBD1, unconfirmable since there is no DNA. The germline V gene encodes CDR1 DFQATT and CDR2 SNEGSKA (reference sequence). The CDR3 runs 17 residues. The CDR3 here is CSARGSGWTLKDTEAFF.

The gene calls are TRBV29-1 and TRBJ1-1; as DNA is missing, the TRBD1 call by TCRdb cannot be tested. The CDR3 contains 14 residues. Germline V CDR1 and CDR2: SQVTM, ANQGSEA. The CDR3 protein is CSTYWTGGNTEAFF.

J is TRBJ1-1 and V is TRBV6-5; the D call from TCRdb, TRBD1, cannot be confirmed without DNA. Germline CDR1 MNHEY, CDR2 SVGAGI. The CDR3 extends over 15 amino acids. This CDR3 reads CASSYYRDRATEAFF.